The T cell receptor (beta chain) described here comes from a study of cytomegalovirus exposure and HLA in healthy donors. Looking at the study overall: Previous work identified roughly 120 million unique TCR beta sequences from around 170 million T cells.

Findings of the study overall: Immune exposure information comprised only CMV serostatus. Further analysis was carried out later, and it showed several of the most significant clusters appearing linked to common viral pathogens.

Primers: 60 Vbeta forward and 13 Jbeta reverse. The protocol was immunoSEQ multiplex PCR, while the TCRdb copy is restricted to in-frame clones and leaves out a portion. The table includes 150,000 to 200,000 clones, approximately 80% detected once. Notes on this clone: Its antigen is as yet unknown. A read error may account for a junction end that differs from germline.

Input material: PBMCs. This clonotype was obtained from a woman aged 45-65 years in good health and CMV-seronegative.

This CDR3 is CASSSISGVQTKNSQYF. The CDR3 region has the DNA TGTGCCAGCAGTTCCATATCAGGGGTTCAAACCAAAAACAGTCAGTACTTC. The chain recombines TRBV27 with TRBJ2-4; possible D gene TRBD1, 6 bases. The CDR3 runs to 17 residues. Germline CDR1 and CDR2: MNHEY and SMNVEV (reference sequence).